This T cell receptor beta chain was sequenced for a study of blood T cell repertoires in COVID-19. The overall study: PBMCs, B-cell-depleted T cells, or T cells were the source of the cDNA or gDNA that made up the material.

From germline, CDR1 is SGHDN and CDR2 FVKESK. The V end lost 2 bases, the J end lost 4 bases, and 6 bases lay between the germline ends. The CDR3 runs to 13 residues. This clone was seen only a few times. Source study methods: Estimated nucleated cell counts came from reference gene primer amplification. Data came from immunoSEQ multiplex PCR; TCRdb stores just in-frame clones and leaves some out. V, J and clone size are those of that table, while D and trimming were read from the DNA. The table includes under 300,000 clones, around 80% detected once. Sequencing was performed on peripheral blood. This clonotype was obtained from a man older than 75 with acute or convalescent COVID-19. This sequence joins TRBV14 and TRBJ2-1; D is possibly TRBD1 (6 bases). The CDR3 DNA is TGTGCCAGCAGCCAAAGGGGGTACAATGAGCAGTTCTTC. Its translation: CASSQRGYNEQFF.